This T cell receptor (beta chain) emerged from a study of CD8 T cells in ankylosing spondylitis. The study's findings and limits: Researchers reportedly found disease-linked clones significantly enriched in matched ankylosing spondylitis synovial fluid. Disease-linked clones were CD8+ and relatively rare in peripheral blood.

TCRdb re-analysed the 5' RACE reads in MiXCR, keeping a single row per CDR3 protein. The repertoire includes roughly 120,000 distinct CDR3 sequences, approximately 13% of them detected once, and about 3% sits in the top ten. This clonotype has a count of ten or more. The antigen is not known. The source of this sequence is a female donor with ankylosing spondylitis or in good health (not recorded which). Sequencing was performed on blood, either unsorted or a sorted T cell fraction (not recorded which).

The CDR3 spells CSARALDRGTEKLFF. The CDR3, as DNA: TGCAGTGCTAGAGCCTTAGACAGGGGAACTGAAAAACTGTTTTTT. J is TRBJ1-4 and V is TRBV20-1; TRBD1 agrees at 8 bases. CDR3 length: 15 residues. Germline V gene lookup returns CDR1 DFQATT and CDR2 SNEGSKA (reference sequence). The ends lost 1 base at V and 7 bases at J; junction bases unmatched: 8.